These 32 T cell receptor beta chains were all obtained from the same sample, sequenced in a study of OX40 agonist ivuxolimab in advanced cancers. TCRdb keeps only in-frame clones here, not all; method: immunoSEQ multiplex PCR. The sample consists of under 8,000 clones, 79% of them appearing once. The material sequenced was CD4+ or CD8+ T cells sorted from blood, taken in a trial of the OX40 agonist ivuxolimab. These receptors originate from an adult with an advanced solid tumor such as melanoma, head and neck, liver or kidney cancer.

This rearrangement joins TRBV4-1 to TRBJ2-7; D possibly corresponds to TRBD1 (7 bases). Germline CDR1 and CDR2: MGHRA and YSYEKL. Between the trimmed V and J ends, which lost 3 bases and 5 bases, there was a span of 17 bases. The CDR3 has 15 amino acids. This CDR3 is CASSQTATRGDEQYF. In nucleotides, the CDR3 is TGCGCCAGCAGCCAGACAGCAACCAGGGGGGACGAGCAGTACTTC.

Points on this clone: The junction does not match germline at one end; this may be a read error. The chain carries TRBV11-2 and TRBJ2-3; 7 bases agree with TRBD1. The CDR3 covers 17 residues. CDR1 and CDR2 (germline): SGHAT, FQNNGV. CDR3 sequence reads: CASSLPGTDINTGTQYF. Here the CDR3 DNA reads TGTGCCAGCAGCTTACCCGGGACAGATATTAACACAGGTACGCAGTATTTT. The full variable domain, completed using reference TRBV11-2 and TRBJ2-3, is EAGVAQSPRYKIIEKRQSVAFWCNPISGHATLYWYQQILGQGPKLLIQFQNNGVVDDSQLPKDRFSAERLKGVDSTLKIQPAKLEDSAVYLCASSLPGTDINTGTQYFGPGTRLTVL.

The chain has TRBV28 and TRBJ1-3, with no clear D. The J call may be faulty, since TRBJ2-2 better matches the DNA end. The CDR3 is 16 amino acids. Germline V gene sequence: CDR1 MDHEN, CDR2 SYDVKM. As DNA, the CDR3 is TGTGCCAGCAGTTTATGGTTAGGCACGAACACCGGGGAGCTGTTTTTT. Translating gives CASSLWLGTNTGELFF.

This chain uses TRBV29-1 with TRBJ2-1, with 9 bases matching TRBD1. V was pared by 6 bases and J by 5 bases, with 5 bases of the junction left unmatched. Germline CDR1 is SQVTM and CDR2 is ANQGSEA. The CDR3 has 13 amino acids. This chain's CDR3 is CSVRTGDHNEQFF. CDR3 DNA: TGCAGCGTAAGGACAGGGGACCACAATGAGCAGTTCTTC.

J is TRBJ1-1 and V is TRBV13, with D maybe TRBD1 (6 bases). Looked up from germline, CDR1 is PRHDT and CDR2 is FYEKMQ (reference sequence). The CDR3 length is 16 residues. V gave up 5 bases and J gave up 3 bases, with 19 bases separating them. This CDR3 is CASSPEFGGPDTEAFF. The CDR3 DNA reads TGTGCCAGCAGCCCAGAATTTGGGGGGCCTGACACTGAAGCTTTCTTT. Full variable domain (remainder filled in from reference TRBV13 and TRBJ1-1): AAGVIQSPRHLIKEKRETATLKCYPIPRHDTVYWYQQGPGQDPQFLISFYEKMQSDKGSIPDRFSAQQFSDYHSELNMSSLELGDSALYFCASSPEFGGPDTEAFFGQGTRLTVV.

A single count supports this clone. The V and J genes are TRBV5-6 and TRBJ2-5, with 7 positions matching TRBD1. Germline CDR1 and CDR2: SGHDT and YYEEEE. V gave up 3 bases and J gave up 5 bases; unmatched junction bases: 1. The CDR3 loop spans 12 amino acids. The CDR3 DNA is TGTGCCAGCAGCTGGGACAGCGAGACCCAGTACTTC. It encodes CASSWDSETQYF.

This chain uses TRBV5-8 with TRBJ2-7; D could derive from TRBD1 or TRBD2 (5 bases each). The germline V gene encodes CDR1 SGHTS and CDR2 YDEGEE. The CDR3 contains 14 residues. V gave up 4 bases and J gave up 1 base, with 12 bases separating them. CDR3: CASSLRDGSYEQYF. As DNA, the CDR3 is TGTGCCAGCAGCCTCCGGGACGGATCCTACGAGCAGTACTTC. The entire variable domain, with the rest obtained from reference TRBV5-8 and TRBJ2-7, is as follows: EAGVTQSPTHLIKTRGQQATLRCSPISGHTSVYWYQQALGLGLQFLLWYDEGEERNRGNFPPRFSGRQFPNYSSELNVNALELEDSALYLCASSLRDGSYEQYFGPGTRLTVT.

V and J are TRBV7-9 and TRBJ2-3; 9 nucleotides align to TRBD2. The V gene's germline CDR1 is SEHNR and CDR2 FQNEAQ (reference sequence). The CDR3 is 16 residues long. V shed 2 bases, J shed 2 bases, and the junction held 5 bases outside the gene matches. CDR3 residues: CASSLPLAGDTDTQYF. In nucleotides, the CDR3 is TGTGCCAGCAGCTTACCCTTAGCGGGGGACACAGATACGCAGTATTTT.

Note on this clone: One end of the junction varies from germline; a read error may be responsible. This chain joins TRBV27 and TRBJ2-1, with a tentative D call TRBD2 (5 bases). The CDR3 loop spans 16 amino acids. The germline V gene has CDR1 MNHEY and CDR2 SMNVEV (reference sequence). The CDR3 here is CASTLRSGSSYNEQFF. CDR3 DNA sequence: TGTGCCAGCACTTTACGTTCGGGGAGCTCCTACAATGAGCAGTTCTTC.

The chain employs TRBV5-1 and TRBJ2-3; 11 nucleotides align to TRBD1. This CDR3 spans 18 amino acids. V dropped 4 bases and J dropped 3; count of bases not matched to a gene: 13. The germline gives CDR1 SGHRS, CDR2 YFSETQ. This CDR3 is CASSPWTGGVDMTDTQYF. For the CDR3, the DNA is TGCGCCAGCAGCCCGTGGACAGGGGGCGTCGATATGACAGATACGCAGTATTTT.

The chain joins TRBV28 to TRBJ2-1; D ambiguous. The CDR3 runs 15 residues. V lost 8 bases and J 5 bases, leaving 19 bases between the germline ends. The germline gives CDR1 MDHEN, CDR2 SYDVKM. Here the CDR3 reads CASDPVVGINNEQFF. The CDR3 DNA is TGTGCCAGCGACCCTGTGGTCGGTATCAACAATGAGCAGTTCTTC.

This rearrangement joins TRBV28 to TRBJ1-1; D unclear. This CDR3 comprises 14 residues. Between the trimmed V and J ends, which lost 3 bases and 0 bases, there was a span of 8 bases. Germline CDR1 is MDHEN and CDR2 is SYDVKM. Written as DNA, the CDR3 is TGTGCCAGCAGTTTTGCTTACTTGAACACTGAAGCTTTCTTT. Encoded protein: CASSFAYLNTEAFF.

The CDR3, as DNA: TGTGCCAGCTCACCAGAGGACAGGAAACACTCTGGGGCCAACGTCCTGACTTTC. This sequence encodes CASSPEDRKHSGANVLTF. The chain joins TRBV18 to TRBJ2-6, with TRBD1 matching 7 bases. CDR1 and CDR2 from the germline V gene are KGHSH and LQKENI. The CDR3 consists of 18 residues. V dropped 2 bases and J dropped 0; count of bases not matched to a gene: 7.

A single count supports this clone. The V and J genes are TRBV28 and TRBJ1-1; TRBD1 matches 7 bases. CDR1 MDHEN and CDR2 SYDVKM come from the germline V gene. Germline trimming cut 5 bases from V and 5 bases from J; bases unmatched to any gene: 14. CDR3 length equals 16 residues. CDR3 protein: CASSPLMTGMGTEAFF. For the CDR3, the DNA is TGTGCCAGCAGTCCCCTCATGACAGGGATGGGGACTGAAGCTTTCTTT.

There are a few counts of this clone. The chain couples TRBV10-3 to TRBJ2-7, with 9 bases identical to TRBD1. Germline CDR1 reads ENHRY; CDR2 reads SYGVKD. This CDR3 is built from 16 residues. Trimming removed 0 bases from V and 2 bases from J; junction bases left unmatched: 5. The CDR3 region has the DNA TGTGCCATCAGTGAGTCCGGGACAGGGTCTCCCTACGAGCAGTACTTC. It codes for CAISESGTGSPYEQYF.

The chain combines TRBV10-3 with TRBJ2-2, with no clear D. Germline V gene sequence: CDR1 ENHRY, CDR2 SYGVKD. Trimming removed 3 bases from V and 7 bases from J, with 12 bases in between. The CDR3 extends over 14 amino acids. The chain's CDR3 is CAISEVSGHGELFF. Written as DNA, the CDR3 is TGTGCCATCAGTGAAGTCTCGGGTCACGGGGAGCTGTTTTTT.

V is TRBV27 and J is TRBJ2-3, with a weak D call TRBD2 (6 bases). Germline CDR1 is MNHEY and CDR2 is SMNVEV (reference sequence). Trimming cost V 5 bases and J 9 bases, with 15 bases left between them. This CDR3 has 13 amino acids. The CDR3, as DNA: TGTGCCAGCAGTCCGCGGACCGGGGGAACGCAGTATTTT. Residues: CASSPRTGGTQYF.

The CDR3 coding sequence is TGCGCCAGCAGCCCGAACAGTGCTAGAGCGACCGCCGGGGAGCTGTTTTTT. Translated: CASSPNSARATAGELFF. The V call is TRBV4-3, the J call TRBJ2-2, with D unclear. Trimming took off 4 bases at V and 6 bases at J, with 21 bases between the two ends. The CDR3 sequence is 17 residues long. The germline gives CDR1 LGHNA, CDR2 YSLEER.

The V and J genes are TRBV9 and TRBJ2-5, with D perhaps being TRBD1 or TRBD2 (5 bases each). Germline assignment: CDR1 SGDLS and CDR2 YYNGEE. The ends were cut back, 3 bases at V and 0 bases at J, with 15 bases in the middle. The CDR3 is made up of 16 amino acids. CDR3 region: CASSAEGRMYQETQYF. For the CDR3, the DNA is TGTGCCAGCAGCGCCGAGGGACGGATGTACCAAGAGACCCAGTACTTC.

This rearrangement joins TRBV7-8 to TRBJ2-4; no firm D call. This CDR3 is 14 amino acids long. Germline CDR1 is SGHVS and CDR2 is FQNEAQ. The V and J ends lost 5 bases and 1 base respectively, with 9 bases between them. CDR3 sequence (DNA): TGTGCCAGCAGCGGTGCGGAGGCCAAAAACATTCAGTACTTC. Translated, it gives CASSGAEAKNIQYF. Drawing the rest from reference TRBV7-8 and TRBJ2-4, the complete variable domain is GAGVSQSPRYKVAKRGQDVALRCDPISGHVSLFWYQQALGQGPEFLTYFQNEAQLDKSGLPSDRFFAERPEGSVSTLKIQRTQQEDSAVYLCASSGAEAKNIQYFGAGTRLSVL.

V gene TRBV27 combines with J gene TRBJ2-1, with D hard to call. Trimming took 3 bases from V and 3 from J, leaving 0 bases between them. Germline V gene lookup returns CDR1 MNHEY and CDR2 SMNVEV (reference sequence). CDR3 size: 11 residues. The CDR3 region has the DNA TGTGCCAGCAGTTTCTACAATGAGCAGTTCTTC. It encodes CASSFYNEQFF.

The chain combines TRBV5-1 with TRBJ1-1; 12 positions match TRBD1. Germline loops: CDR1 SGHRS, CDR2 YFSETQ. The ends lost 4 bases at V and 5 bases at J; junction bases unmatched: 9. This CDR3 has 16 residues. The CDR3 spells CASSAGQGAVGTEAFF. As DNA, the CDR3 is TGCGCCAGCAGCGCGGGACAGGGGGCGGTCGGGACTGAAGCTTTCTTT.

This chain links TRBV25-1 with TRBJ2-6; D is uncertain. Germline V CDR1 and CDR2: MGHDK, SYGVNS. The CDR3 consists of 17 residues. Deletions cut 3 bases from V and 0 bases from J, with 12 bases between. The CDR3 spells CASSDQRLFSGANVLTF. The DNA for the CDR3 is TGTGCCAGCAGTGATCAGAGACTCTTCTCTGGGGCCAACGTCCTGACTTTC.

The CDR3 bases are TGCGCCAGCAGCTTGGCCGGAGCGGTATATTCCTACAATGAGCAGTTCTTC. Protein product: CASSLAGAVYSYNEQFF. The chain carries TRBV5-1 and TRBJ2-1; D might be TRBD2 (5 bases). Trimming removed 0 bases at V and 1 base at J, with 14 bases between. This CDR3 has 17 residues. Germline V gene sequence: CDR1 SGHRS, CDR2 YFSETQ.

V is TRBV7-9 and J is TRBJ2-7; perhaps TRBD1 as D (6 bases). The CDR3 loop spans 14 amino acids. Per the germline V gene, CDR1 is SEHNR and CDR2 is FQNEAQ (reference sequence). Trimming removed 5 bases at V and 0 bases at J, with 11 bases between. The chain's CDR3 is CASSVPDSSYEQYF. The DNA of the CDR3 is TGTGCCAGCAGCGTACCGGACAGCTCCTACGAGCAGTACTTC.

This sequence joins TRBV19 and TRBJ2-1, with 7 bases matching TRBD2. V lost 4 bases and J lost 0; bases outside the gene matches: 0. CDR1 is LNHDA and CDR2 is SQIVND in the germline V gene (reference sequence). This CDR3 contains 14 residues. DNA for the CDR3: TGTGCCAGTAGTACGGGAGGCTCCTACAATGAGCAGTTCTTC. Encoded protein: CASSTGGSYNEQFF.

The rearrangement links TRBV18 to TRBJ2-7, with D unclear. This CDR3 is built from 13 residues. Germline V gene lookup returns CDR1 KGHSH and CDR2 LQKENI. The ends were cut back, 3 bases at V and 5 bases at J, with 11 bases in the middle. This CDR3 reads CASSPDPVHEQYF. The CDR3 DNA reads TGTGCCAGCTCACCCGACCCAGTCCACGAGCAGTACTTC.

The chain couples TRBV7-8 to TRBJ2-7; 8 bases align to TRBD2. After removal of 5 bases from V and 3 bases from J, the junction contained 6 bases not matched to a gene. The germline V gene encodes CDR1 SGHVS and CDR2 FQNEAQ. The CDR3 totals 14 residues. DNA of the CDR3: TGTGCCAGCAGCCACGGGAGGGTAGACTACGAGCAGTACTTC. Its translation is CASSHGRVDYEQYF.

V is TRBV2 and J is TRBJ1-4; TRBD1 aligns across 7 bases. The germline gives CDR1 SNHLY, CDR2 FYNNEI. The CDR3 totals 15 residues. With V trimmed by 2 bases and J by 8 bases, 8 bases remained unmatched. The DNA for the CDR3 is TGTGCCAGCAGTGAATGGGCAGGGGGTCTCGAAAAACTGTTTTTT. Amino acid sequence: CASSEWAGGLEKLFF. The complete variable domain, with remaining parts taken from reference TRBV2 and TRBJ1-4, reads EPEVTQTPSHQVTQMGQEVILRCVPISNHLYFYWYRQILGQKVEFLVSFYNNEISEKSEIFDDQFSVERPDGSNFTLKIRSTKLEDSAMYFCASSEWAGGLEKLFFGSGTQLSVL.

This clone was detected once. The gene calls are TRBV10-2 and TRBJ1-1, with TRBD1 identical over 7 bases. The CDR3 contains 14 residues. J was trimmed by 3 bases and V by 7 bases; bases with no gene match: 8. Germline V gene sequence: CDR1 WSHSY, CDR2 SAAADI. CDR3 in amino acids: CASTPDRSYTEAFF. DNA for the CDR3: TGCGCCAGCACCCCGGACAGGAGTTACACTGAAGCTTTCTTT.

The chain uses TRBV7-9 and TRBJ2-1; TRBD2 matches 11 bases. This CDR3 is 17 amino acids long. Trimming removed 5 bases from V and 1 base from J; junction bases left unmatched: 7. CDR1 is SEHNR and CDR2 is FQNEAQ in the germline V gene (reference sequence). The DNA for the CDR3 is TGTGCCAGCAGCCCCTTGCTAGCGGGGGGTTCCTACAATGAGCAGTTCTTC. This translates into CASSPLLAGGSYNEQFF.

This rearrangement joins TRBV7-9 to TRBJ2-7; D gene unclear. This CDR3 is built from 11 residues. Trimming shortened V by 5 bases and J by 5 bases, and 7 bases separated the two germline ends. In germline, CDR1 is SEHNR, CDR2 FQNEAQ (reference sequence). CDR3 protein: CASSPWDEQYF. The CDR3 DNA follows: TGTGCCAGCAGCCCTTGGGACGAGCAGTACTTC. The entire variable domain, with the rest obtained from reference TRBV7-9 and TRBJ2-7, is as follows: DTGVSQNPRHKITKRGQNVTFRCDPISEHNRLYWYRQTLGQGPEFLTYFQNEAQLEKSRLLSDRFSAERPKGSFSTLEIQRTEQGDSAMYLCASSPWDEQYFGPGTRLTVT.